This T cell receptor beta chain emerged from a study of cytomegalovirus exposure and HLA in healthy donors. Regarding the study as a whole: A few CMV-associated chains were confirmed in vitro to be specific for CMV antigens. The tendency of first-cohort TCR clusters to co-occur in the approximately 120 validation repertoires was identified by a subsequent analysis. Associated with cytomegalovirus, according to the listing, were approximately 160 TCR beta chains. The classifier was said to identify cytomegalovirus status with high specificity and sensitivity.

The CDR3 covers 15 residues. CDR1 is MGHRA and CDR2 is YSYEKL in the germline V gene. Trimming took 2 bases from V and 6 from J, leaving 16 bases between them. Note on this clone: Its antigen is unknown.

Assay used: immunoSEQ multiplex PCR; TCRdb lists only in-frame clones, some missing. The data hold 250,000 to 300,000 clones, with nearly 90% observed a single time. The gene calls are TRBV4-1 and TRBJ1-2; D possibly corresponds to TRBD1 (6 bases). The sample consisted of PBMCs. The sequence derives from a woman aged 18-29 years in good health and CMV-seronegative. Written as DNA, the CDR3 is TGCGCCAGCAGCCAACAAGCCGGGACACCTAATGGCTACACCTTC. The encoded protein is CASSQQAGTPNGYTF.